A selection of T cell receptor beta chains follows, all from one sample in a study of blood T cell repertoires in COVID-19. Produced via immunoSEQ multiplex PCR; TCRdb's table is partial and in-frame only. There are about 120,000 clones in the sample; 90% occur only once, and about 4% lies in the top ten. Sequences were obtained from peripheral blood. The receptors stem from a woman aged 55-70 years with COVID-19, enrolled during active disease. CDR3s leave out the opening cysteine and the closing phenylalanine or tryptophan. Fields, in order: J gene, V gene, CDR3 protein.

TRBJ1-1 | TRBV7-2 | ASSPVGLGTEAF
TRBJ1-1 | TRBV19 | ASSISLATEAF
TRBJ1-3 | TRBV7-3 | ASSQFETQDRTSTGNTIY
TRBJ2-7 | TRBV15 | ATSSAHLPGTVSYEQY
TRBJ1-2 | TRBV7-2 | ASAGPPALNYGYT
TRBJ2-7 | TRBV5-1 | ASSRGTGLSEQY
TRBJ2-7 | TRBV25-1 | ASRYHGMGEQY
TRBJ2-2 | TRBV7-7 | ASSFSGLGTGELF
TRBJ1-1 | TRBV18 | ASSPGQGNTEAF
TRBJ2-7 | TRBV27 | ASSFGPNRGSADEQY
TRBJ2-1 | TRBV30 | AWSVRRGYNEQF
TRBJ1-5 | TRBV4-3 | ASSLGLSNQPQH
TRBJ2-1 | TRBV18 | ASSPKSQGNDNEQF
TRBJ2-7 | TRBV7-2 | ASSPMGQGVLEQY
TRBJ2-7 | TRBV5-1 | ASSFGGPVYEQY
TRBJ2-7 | TRBV19 | ASSSGQLSYEQY
TRBJ2-5 | TRBV7-8 | ASSLGQGLSLGETQY
TRBJ1-1 | TRBV18 | ASSLAGRGMYTEAF
TRBJ2-3 | TRBV5-1 | ASSSIEAGGAQDTQY
TRBJ1-3 | TRBV2 | ASSEGGVTGNTIY
TRBJ1-5 | TRBV12-5 | ASAPTGARNQPQH
TRBJ2-7 | TRBV10-2 | ASSVIDEQY
TRBJ1-2 | TRBV27 | ASSLQGGGGYT
TRBJ2-3 | TRBV27 | ASRSGAADTQY
TRBJ1-5 | TRBV19 | ASRPADSLYSNQPQH
TRBJ1-6 | TRBV30 | AWSTGNNSPLH
TRBJ2-2 | TRBV29-1 | SVWTSANTGELF
TRBJ1-1 | TRBV10-3 | ATVAMNTEAF
TRBJ2-3 | TRBV2 | ASGGQGVVSTDTQY
TRBJ2-6 | TRBV2 | ASSEAEGAPNVLT
TRBJ1-2 | TRBV7-2 | ASSLGLGQGAGGYT
TRBJ2-3 | TRBV7-2 | ASSLYVAGGPDTQY
TRBJ2-4 | TRBV19 | ASSIDIPPISAKNIQY
TRBJ2-2 | TRBV7-2 | ASSLPTGGTGELF